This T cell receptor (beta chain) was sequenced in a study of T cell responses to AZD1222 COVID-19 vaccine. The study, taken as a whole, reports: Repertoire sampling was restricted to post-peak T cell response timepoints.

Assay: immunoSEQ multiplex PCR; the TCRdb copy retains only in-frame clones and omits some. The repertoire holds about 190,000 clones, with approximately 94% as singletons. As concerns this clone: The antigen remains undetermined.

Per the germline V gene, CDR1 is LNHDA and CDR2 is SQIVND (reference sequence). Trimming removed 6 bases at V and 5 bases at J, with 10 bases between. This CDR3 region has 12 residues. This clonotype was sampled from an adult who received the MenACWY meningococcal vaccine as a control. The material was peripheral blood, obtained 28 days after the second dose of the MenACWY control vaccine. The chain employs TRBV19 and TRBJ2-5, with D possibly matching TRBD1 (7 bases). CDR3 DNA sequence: TGTGCCAGTAGCCCAGGGGGGGAGACCCAGTACTTC. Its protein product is CASSPGGETQYF. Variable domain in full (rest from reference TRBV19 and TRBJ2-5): DGGITQSPKYLFRKEGQNVTLSCEQNLNHDAMYWYRQDPGQGLRLIYYSQIVNDFQKGDIAEGYSVSREKKESFPLTVTSAQKNPTAFYLCASSPGGETQYFGPGTRLLVL.